These 24 T cell receptor beta chains originate from one sample sequenced in a study of T cell repertoires in cytomegalovirus infection. For these receptors, no antigen is known. TCRdb independently ran MiXCR on the reads; one entry per CDR3 protein. This sample has 650,000 to 900,000 distinct CDR3 sequences, with 29% found just once. Here the sequenced sample was cultured CD8+ T cells from PBMCs, taken from culture after CMV antigen stimulation. The receptors shown here come from a human donor in good health (CMV status not recorded). Some clones in this sample may be carry-over from other donors' samples.

The chain uses TRBV7-8 and TRBJ1-1, with a weak D call TRBD1 (6 bases). Germline V gene sequence: CDR1 SGHVS, CDR2 FQNEAQ. V was trimmed by 5 bases and J by 0 bases, leaving 16 bases between them. The CDR3 contains 16 residues. The DNA for the CDR3 is TGTGCCAGCAGCCCGCGCCAGAGGGGGATGAACACTGAAGCTTTCTTT. It is translated as CASSPRQRGMNTEAFF.

The sample holds one count of this clonotype. The chain employs TRBV11-2 and TRBJ2-4; a possible D gene is TRBD2 (6 bases). With 3 bases removed from V and 8 bases from J, the gap between germline ends came to 11 bases. Per the germline V gene, CDR1 is SGHAT and CDR2 is FQNNGV. The CDR3 sequence is 13 residues long. The CDR3 nucleotides are TGTGCCAGCAGCTTCGGCTGGGGGGACATTCAGTACTTC. Its translation is CASSFGWGDIQYF. Variable domain in full (rest from reference TRBV11-2 and TRBJ2-4): EAGVAQSPRYKIIEKRQSVAFWCNPISGHATLYWYQQILGQGPKLLIQFQNNGVVDDSQLPKDRFSAERLKGVDSTLKIQPAKLEDSAVYLCASSFGWGDIQYFGAGTRLSVL.

This clonotype was observed a handful of times. The genes are TRBV28 and TRBJ2-3, with no clear D. This CDR3 is built from 14 residues. Trimming shortened V by 9 bases and J by 2 bases, and 15 bases separated the two germline ends. CDR1 and CDR2 (germline): MDHEN, SYDVKM. Written as DNA, the CDR3 is TGTGCCAGTCGCCAGGAAACCTACACAGATACGCAGTATTTT. It translates to CASRQETYTDTQYF.

The sample holds a few counts of this clonotype. The chain couples TRBV12-5 to TRBJ1-5, with TRBD1 identical over 7 bases. The CDR3 has 16 residues. With 1 base clipped from V and 1 base from J, the junction kept 4 bases outside the gene matches. Germline CDR1 and CDR2: LGHNT and FRNRAP. This CDR3 reads CASGLEGARSNQPQHF. The CDR3, as DNA: TGTGCTAGTGGTTTGGAGGGGGCTAGGAGCAATCAGCCCCAGCATTTT.

This clonotype was seen more than once but under ten times. V and J are TRBV6-5 and TRBJ2-3; 9 nucleotides line up with TRBD2. V lost 0 bases, J lost 5 bases, and 6 bases stayed unmatched. This CDR3 spans 16 amino acids. CDR1 is MNHEY and CDR2 is SVGAGI in the germline V gene. The CDR3 DNA reads TGTGCCAGCAGTTACTCAGGCGGGGGGGCCTTAGATACGCAGTATTTT. Translating it yields CASSYSGGGALDTQYF.

The sample holds a few counts of this clonotype. The V and J genes are TRBV12-5 and TRBJ1-2; D is ambiguous. CDR1 is LGHNT, CDR2 FRNRAP, per germline. This CDR3 is built from 14 residues. Trimming cost V 4 bases and J 7 bases, with 16 bases left between them. The chain's CDR3 is CASGSAGITSGYTF. Here the CDR3 DNA reads TGTGCTAGTGGTTCCGCCGGGATCACGAGTGGCTACACCTTC.

The chain is built from TRBV10-3 and TRBJ2-5; a weak D match, TRBD2 (5 bases). Germline V gene sequence: CDR1 ENHRY, CDR2 SYGVKD. The CDR3 has 13 residues. V gave up 7 bases and J gave up 5 bases, with 14 bases separating them. The CDR3 DNA reads as TGTGCCATCAAAGAGGGTACCTCTGAGACCCAGTACTTC. This gives the protein CAIKEGTSETQYF.

The chain has TRBV10-3 and TRBJ1-1; no clear D. The V and J ends lost 7 bases and 5 bases respectively, with 23 bases between them. This CDR3 has 16 amino acids. CDR1 is ENHRY and CDR2 is SYGVKD in the germline V gene. This chain's CDR3 is CAITRRSVGEGTEAFF. The CDR3 DNA sequence: TGTGCCATCACCCGTCGATCGGTAGGAGAGGGAACTGAAGCTTTCTTT.

The sample holds a few counts of this clonotype. This rearrangement joins TRBV6-2 or TRBV6-3 to TRBJ2-7; D gene unclear. Germline CDR1 and CDR2: MNHEY and SVGEGT. The CDR3 loop spans 12 amino acids. V was clipped by 2 bases and J by 7 bases, with 9 bases between them. The CDR3 region is CASSYPGWEQYV. The DNA of the CDR3 is TGTGCCAGCAGTTACCCCGGATGGGAGCAGTACGTC.

This clonotype was seen ten or more times. This sequence joins TRBV7-8 and TRBJ2-2; D possibly corresponds to TRBD2 (5 bases). The CDR3 runs 13 residues. Germline V gives CDR1 SGHVS, CDR2 FQNEAQ. Deletions cut 8 bases from V and 1 base from J, with 8 bases between. CDR3 sequence reads: CASLRVNTGELFF. DNA for the CDR3: TGTGCCAGCCTGCGGGTGAACACCGGGGAGCTGTTTTTT. The full variable domain, with the rest looked up from reference TRBV7-8 and TRBJ2-2, is GAGVSQSPRYKVAKRGQDVALRCDPISGHVSLFWYQQALGQGPEFLTYFQNEAQLDKSGLPSDRFFAERPEGSVSTLKIQRTQQEDSAVYLCASLRVNTGELFFGEGSRLTVL.

The V and J genes are TRBV20-1 and TRBJ2-2, with TRBD2 matching over 7 bases. J gave up 3 bases and V 0 bases, and 10 bases lay outside the gene matches. Germline V gene data show CDR1 as DFQATT and CDR2 as SNEGSKA (reference sequence). The CDR3 spans 17 residues. The CDR3 here is CSARDLSGEGDTGELFF. In DNA, the CDR3 is TGCAGTGCTAGAGATTTGTCCGGGGAGGGAGACACCGGGGAGCTGTTTTTT.

In this sample, this clonotype turned up a few times. The chain employs TRBV7-9 and TRBJ1-5; 7 positions match TRBD1. V trimming: 4 bases; J trimming: 0 bases; junction bases outside the gene matches: 9. The germline V gene has CDR1 SEHNR and CDR2 FQNEAQ (reference sequence). The CDR3 totals 17 residues. The DNA of the CDR3 is TGTGCCAGCAGCTCCCGGACAGGAGGGGATAGCAATCAGCCCCAGCATTTT. This encodes CASSSRTGGDSNQPQHF.

This clonotype has only one observation. The chain joins TRBV27 to TRBJ1-1; D gene ambiguous. V lost 4 bases and J lost 1, with 7 bases in between. This CDR3 has 13 residues. In germline, CDR1 is MNHEY, CDR2 SMNVEV (reference sequence). The CDR3 DNA is TGTGCCAGCAGTTCCTATGCGAACACTGAAGCTTTCTTT. Translating gives CASSSYANTEAFF.

This clonotype was observed a few times. The chain employs TRBV27 and TRBJ1-4; no definite D call. CDR1 and CDR2 (germline): MNHEY, SMNVEV (reference sequence). Trimming cost V 3 bases and J 3 bases, with 8 bases left between them. The CDR3 covers 14 residues. The CDR3 DNA sequence: TGTGCCAGCAGTTTTAACCAGGCTAATGAAAAACTGTTTTTT. Translated, it gives CASSFNQANEKLFF.

This clonotype occurred many times. The rearrangement joins TRBV7-2 to TRBJ2-2; 11 nucleotides align to TRBD1. The junction had 5 bases not matched to a gene; V was cut back by 2 bases and J by 6 bases. The CDR3 consists of 16 residues. Germline CDR1 reads SGHTA; CDR2 reads FQGNSA. CDR3 sequence: CASSLKDRGRSGELFF. The CDR3 DNA sequence: TGTGCCAGCAGCTTAAAGGACAGGGGGCGCTCCGGGGAGCTGTTTTTT.

This clonotype appeared many times. A junction end diverges from the germline sequence, so it may reflect a read error. The gene calls are TRBV5-1 and TRBJ2-1, with D possibly being TRBD1 (5 bases). The germline CDR1 and CDR2 sequences are SGHRS and YFSETQ. The CDR3 has 13 amino acids. The CDR3 DNA follows: TGTGCCAGCAGCCTTGACAGCTACAATGAGCAGTTCTTC. Amino acid sequence: CASSLDSYNEQFF.

The genes are TRBV20-1 and TRBJ2-7; 8 bases agree with TRBD1. This CDR3 spans 14 amino acids. J lost 3 bases, V lost 4 bases, and 8 bases had no gene match. Germline V gene sequence: CDR1 DFQATT, CDR2 SNEGSKA (reference sequence). In nucleotides, the CDR3 is TGCAGTGCTAATGGACAGGGTCCACACTACGAGCAGTACGTC. Protein sequence: CSANGQGPHYEQYV.

This clonotype was seen only a few times. The V call is TRBV20-1, the J call TRBJ2-1, with D possibly called TRBD1 or TRBD2 (5 bases each). V lost 6 bases to trimming and J lost 0 bases, with 18 bases between them. Germline V gene sequence: CDR1 DFQATT, CDR2 SNEGSKA (reference sequence). The CDR3 covers 16 residues. Written as DNA, the CDR3 is TGCAGTGCAACAATAACAGGAGGTGGCTCCTACAATGAGCAGTTCTTC. It encodes CSATITGGGSYNEQFF.

The J gene is TRBJ2-3, the V gene TRBV4-2; perhaps TRBD2 as D (6 bases). This CDR3 is 16 amino acids long. The V end lost 4 bases, the J end lost 0 bases, and 14 bases lay between the germline ends. CDR1 and CDR2 from the germline V gene are LGHNA and YNFKEQ. CDR3 nucleotide sequence: TGTGCCAGCAGCCCTCTGTGGGGGACTAGCACAGATACGCAGTATTTT. Amino acids: CASSPLWGTSTDTQYF.

This clonotype is a singleton in its sample. The chain is built from TRBV24-1 and TRBJ2-1, with D possibly called TRBD1 or TRBD2 (6 bases each). Between the trimmed V and J ends, which lost 1 base and 3 bases, there was a span of 12 bases. The CDR3 spans 16 residues. Germline V lookup: CDR1 KGHDR, CDR2 SFDVKD. The CDR3, as DNA: TGTGCCACCAGTGATTTCGGGGGCCTCAACTACAATGAGCAGTTCTTC. Protein product: CATSDFGGLNYNEQFF.

This chain uses TRBV5-1 with TRBJ1-1, with D possibly matching TRBD1 (5 bases). V was cut by 2 bases and J by 7 bases, with 18 bases left in between. Germline V gene data show CDR1 as SGHRS and CDR2 as YFSETQ. The CDR3 has 15 residues. DNA for the CDR3: TGCGCCAGCAGCTTACCCTGGGACGGTAATCTTGAAGCTTTCTTT. This sequence encodes CASSLPWDGNLEAFF.

This rearrangement joins TRBV24-1 to TRBJ2-3; 8 bases map to TRBD1. This CDR3 region has 17 residues. Trimming removed 5 bases from V and 5 bases from J; junction bases left unmatched: 14. Germline loops: CDR1 KGHDR, CDR2 SFDVKD. CDR3 sequence: CATSATAPDRAIDTQYF. CDR3 bases: TGTGCCACCAGTGCGACCGCCCCGGACAGGGCAATAGATACGCAGTATTTT.

This clonotype was counted between two and nine times. V and J are TRBV11-3 and TRBJ2-5; D gene unclear. CDR3 length: 12 amino acids. Germline V lookup: CDR1 SGHNT, CDR2 YENEEA. Trimming took 7 bases from V and 2 from J, leaving 8 bases between them. CDR3 in DNA: TGTGCCAGCATACTTGGACAAGAGACCCAGTACTTC. It encodes CASILGQETQYF.

This clonotype appeared a single time. V is TRBV10-2 and J is TRBJ1-1; TRBD1 might be the D (5 bases). Trimming stripped 0 bases from V and 7 bases from J, with 15 bases between. The CDR3 has 15 amino acids. Germline V gives CDR1 WSHSY, CDR2 SAAADI. The CDR3 loop is CASSESVGAPLEAFF. DNA of the CDR3: TGCGCCAGCAGTGAGTCGGTAGGGGCTCCCCTTGAAGCTTTCTTT.